This TCR beta chain was retrieved from a study of cytomegalovirus exposure and HLA in healthy donors. The V end lost 5 bases, the J end lost 6 bases, and 8 bases lay between the germline ends. The CDR3 is 11 residues long. The germline CDR1 and CDR2 sequences are SGHVS and FNYEAQ. With regard to this clone: Antigen unknown. Other nucleotide sequences in the sample specify the same CDR3.

Study-level results: TCR beta chains numbering 164 were designated cytomegalovirus-associated. The authors later linked a missense DCLRE1C variant to TCR beta V- and J-gene trimming.

The PCR contained 60 Vbeta and 13 Jbeta primers. Method: immunoSEQ multiplex PCR; TCRdb's copy keeps in-frame clones and lacks some. Of some 190,000 clones in the sample, 76% are singletons; the top ten hold about 1.6%. This TCR was recovered from a man between 18 and 29 years old in good health and CMV-seronegative. Sequenced: PBMCs. This sequence joins TRBV7-6 and TRBJ2-7, with a weak D call TRBD1 (5 bases). DNA of the CDR3: TGTGCCAGCAGCAGTAGGGGCGAGCAGTACTTC. It specifies CASSSRGEQYF.